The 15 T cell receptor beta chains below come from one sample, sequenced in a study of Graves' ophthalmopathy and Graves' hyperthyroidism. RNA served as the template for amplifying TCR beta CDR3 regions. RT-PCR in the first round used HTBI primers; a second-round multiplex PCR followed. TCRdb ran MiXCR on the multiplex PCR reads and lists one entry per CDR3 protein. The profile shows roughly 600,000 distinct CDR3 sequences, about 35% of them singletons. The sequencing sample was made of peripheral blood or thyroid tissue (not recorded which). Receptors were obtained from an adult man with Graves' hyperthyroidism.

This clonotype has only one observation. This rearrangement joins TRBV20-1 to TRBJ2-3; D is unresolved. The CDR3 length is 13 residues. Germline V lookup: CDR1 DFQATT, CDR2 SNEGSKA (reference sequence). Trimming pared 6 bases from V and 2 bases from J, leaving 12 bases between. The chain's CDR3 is CSAGPQSTDTQYF. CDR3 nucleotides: TGCAGTGCCGGGCCACAATCCACAGATACGCAGTATTTT.

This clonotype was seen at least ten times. The CDR3 spells CASRTSGPQETQYF. Here the CDR3 DNA reads TGTGCCAGCAGAACTAGCGGCCCTCAAGAGACCCAGTACTTC. The V gene is TRBV28, the J gene TRBJ2-5; 8 bases align to TRBD2. The J segment lost 2 bases and the V segment lost 6 bases, leaving 5 bases of the junction unmatched. This CDR3 is 14 amino acids long. Germline V gives CDR1 MDHEN, CDR2 SYDVKM.

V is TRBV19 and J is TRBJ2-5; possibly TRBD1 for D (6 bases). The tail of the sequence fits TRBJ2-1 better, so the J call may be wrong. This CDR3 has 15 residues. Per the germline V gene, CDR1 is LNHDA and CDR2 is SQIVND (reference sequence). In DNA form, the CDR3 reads TGTGCCAGTAGTATCACAGGGTTCTCCTACAATGAGCAGTTCTTC. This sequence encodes CASSITGFSYNEQFF.

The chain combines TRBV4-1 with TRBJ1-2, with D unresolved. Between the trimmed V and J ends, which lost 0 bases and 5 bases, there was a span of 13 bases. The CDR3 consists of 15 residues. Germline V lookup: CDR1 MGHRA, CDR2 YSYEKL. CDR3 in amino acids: CASSQDYPSGYGYTF. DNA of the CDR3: TGCGCCAGCAGCCAAGATTATCCATCCGGGTATGGCTACACCTTC.

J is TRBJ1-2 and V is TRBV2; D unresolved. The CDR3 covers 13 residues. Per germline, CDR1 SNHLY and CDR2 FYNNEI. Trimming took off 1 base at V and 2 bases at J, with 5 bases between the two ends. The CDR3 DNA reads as TGTGCCAGCAGTGAAGTGGGGAACTATGGCTACACCTTC. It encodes CASSEVGNYGYTF.

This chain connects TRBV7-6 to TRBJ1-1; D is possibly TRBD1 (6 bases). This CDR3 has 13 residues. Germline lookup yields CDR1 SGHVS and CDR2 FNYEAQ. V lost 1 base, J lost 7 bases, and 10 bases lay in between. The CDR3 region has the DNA TGTGCCAGCAGCTTAGGACAGGTGAATGAAGCTTTCTTT. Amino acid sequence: CASSLGQVNEAFF.

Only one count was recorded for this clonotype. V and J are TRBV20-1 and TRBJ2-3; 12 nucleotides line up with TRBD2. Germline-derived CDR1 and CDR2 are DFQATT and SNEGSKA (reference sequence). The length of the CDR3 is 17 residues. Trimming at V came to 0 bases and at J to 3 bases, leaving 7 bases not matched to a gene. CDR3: CSARDPRLAGVTDTQYF. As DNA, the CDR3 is TGCAGTGCTAGAGATCCTAGACTAGCGGGGGTGACAGATACGCAGTATTTT.

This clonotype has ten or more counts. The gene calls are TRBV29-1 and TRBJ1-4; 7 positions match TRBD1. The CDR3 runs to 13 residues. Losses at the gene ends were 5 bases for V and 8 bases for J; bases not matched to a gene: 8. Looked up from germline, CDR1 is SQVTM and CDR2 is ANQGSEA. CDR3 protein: CSVSDRDLEKLFF. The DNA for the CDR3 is TGCAGCGTTTCTGACAGGGACCTCGAAAAACTGTTTTTT.

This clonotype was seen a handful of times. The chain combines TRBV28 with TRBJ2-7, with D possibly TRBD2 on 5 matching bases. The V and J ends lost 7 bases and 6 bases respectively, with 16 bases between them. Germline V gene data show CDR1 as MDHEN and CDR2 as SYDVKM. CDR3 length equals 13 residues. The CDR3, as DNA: TGTGCCAGCACCTCATCGGGGTACCTCGAGCAGTACTTC. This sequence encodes CASTSSGYLEQYF.

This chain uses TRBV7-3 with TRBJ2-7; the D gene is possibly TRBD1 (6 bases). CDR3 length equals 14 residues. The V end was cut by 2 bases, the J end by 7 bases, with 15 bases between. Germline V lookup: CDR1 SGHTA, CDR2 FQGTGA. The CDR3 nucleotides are TGTGCCAGCAGCTTACTCGGACAAACAGGGGAGCAGTACTTC. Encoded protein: CASSLLGQTGEQYF.

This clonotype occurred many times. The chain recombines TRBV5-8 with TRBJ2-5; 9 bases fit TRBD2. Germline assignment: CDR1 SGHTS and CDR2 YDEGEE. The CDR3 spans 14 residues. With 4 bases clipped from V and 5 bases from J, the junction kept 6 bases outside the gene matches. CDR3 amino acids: CASSPRTSVETQYF. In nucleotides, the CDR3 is TGTGCCAGCAGCCCCCGGACTAGCGTCGAGACCCAGTACTTC.

The CDR3 region is CASSLGQGVFDGYTF. Here the CDR3 DNA reads TGCGCCAGCAGCTTGGGACAGGGGGTATTCGATGGCTACACCTTC. The chain couples TRBV5-1 to TRBJ1-2; 9 nucleotides match TRBD1. V gave up 0 bases and J gave up 6 bases; unmatched junction bases: 6. This CDR3 comprises 15 residues. Germline V gives CDR1 SGHRS, CDR2 YFSETQ.

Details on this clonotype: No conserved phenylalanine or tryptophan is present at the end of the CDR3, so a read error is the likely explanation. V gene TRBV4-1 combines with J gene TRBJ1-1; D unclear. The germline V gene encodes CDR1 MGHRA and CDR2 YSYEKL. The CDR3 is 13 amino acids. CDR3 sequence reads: CASSQGMNTEAFS. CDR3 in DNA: TGTGCCAGCAGCCAAGGTATGAACACTGAAGCTTTCTCT.

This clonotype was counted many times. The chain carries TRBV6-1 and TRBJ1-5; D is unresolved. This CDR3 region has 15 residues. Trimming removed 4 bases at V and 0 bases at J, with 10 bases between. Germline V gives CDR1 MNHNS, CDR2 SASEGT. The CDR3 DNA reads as TGTGCCAGCAGTGGAGGCCTTAATAGCAATCAGCCCCAGCATTTT. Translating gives CASSGGLNSNQPQHF.

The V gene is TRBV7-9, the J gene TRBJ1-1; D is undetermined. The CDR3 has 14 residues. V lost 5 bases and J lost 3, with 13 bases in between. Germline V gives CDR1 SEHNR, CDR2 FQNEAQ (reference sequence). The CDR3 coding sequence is TGTGCCAGCAGCCCGAGTGGTCCATACACTGAAGCTTTCTTT. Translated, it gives CASSPSGPYTEAFF. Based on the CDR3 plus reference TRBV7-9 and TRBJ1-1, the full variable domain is DTGVSQNPRHKITKRGQNVTFRCDPISEHNRLYWYRQTLGQGPEFLTYFQNEAQLEKSRLLSDRFSAERPKGSFSTLEIQRTEQGDSAMYLCASSPSGPYTEAFFGQGTRLTVV.